This T cell receptor beta chain was profiled in a study of T cells in Graves' hyperthyroidism and ophthalmopathy. RNA transcripts yielded amplified TCR beta CDR3 regions. An initial round of RT-PCR targeting the TCR CDR3 relied on the HTBI primer set. TCRdb reprocessed the multiplex PCR reads with MiXCR, giving one entry per CDR3 protein. This table has about 680,000 distinct CDR3 sequences, about a third appearing once. This clonotype has at least ten counts. Antigen specificity is unknown. V lost 0 bases and J 0 bases, leaving 6 bases between the germline ends. CDR1 and CDR2 (germline): DFQATT, SNEGSKA (reference sequence). The CDR3 length is 15 residues. Study-wide results and caveats: Median prediction lead before ophthalmopathy onset was around 6.9 months with the model.

Sequencing was carried out using blood. This sequence originates from a middle-aged woman with Graves' hyperthyroidism. The J gene is TRBJ1-6, the V gene TRBV20-1; D unresolved. The CDR3 nucleotides read TGCAGTGCTAGAGAAGTCCTCTCCTATAATTCACCCCTCCACTTT. Encoded protein: CSAREVLSYNSPLHF.